The TCR beta chain described here comes from a study of beta chain features in type 1 diabetes. About the research overall: Healthy donors, compared against patients, showed similar age, gender and cell yields.

Regarding the study as a whole: VDJ junctions from type 1 diabetes patients carried fewer insertions and larger deletions. All four CD4+ subsets of Type 1 diabetes patients contained TCRB CDR3s that were moderately but significantly shorter.

Isolated RNA was reverse transcribed in full, so expressed TCRB transcripts were sequenced. The average read count of naive, central memory and regulatory T cell samples was approximately 3.5 million. Measured with immunoSEQ multiplex PCR; TCRdb has only the in-frame clones, and not every one. There are around 690,000 clones in the sample; over 10% occur only once, and more than 0.1% lies in the top ten. With regard to this clone: Its matching antigen is unknown.

Source material: naive CD4+ T cells from blood. The sequence came from a young man with type 1 diabetes.

CDR3 loop: CASSTLVNYGYTF. The DNA of the CDR3 is TGTGCCAGCAGCACACTCGTTAACTATGGCTACACCTTC. The genes are TRBV9 and TRBJ1-2; D remains ambiguous. The CDR3 sequence is 13 residues long. The ends were cut back, 4 bases at V and 1 base at J, with 8 bases in the middle. Germline V gives CDR1 SGDLS, CDR2 YYNGEE.